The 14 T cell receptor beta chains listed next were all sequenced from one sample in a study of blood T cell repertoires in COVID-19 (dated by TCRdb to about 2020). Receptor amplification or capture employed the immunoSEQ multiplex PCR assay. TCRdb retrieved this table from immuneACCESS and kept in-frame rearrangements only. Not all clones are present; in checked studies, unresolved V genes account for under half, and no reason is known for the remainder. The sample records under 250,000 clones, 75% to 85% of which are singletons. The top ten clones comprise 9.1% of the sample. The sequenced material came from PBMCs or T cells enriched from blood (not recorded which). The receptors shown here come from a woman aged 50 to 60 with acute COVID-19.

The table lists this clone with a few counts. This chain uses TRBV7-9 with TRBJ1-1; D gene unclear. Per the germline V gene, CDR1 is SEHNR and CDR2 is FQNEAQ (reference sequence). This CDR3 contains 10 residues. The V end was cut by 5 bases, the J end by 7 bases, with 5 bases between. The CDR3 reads CASSLFEAFF. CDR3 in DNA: TGTGCCAGCAGCCTATTTGAAGCTTTCTTT.

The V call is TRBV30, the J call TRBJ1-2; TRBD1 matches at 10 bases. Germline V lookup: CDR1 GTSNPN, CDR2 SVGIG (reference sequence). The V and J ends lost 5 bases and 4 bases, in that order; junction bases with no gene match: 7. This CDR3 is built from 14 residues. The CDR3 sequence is CAWEGQGQIYGYTF. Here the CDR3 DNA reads TGTGCCTGGGAGGGACAGGGGCAAATCTATGGCTACACCTTC.

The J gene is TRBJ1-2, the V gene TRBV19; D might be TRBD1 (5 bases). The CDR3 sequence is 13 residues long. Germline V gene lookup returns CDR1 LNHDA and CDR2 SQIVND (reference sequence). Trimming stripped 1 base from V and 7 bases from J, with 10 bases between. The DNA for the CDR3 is TGTGCCAGTAGTATAGCTCCAGGGTCTGGCTACACCTTC. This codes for CASSIAPGSGYTF.

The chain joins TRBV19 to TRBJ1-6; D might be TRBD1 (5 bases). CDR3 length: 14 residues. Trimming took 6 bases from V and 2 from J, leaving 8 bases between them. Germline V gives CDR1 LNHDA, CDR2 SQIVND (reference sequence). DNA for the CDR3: TGTGCCAGTAGGGACACCGCCTATAATTCACCCCTCCACTTT. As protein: CASRDTAYNSPLHF.

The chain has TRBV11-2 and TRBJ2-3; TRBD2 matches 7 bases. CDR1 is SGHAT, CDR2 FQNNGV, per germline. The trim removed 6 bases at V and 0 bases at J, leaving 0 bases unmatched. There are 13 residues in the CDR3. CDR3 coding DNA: TGTGCCAGCAGGCGGGGGAGCACAGATACGCAGTATTTT. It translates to CASRRGSTDTQYF. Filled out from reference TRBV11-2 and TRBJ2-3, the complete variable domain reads EAGVAQSPRYKIIEKRQSVAFWCNPISGHATLYWYQQILGQGPKLLIQFQNNGVVDDSQLPKDRFSAERLKGVDSTLKIQPAKLEDSAVYLCASRRGSTDTQYFGPGTRLTVL.

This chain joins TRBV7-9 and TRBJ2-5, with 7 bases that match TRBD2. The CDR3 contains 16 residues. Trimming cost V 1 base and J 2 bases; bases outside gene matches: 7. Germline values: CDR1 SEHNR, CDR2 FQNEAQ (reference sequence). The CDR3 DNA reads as TGTGCCAGCAGCTTAGGCGTCCTAGCGGATCAAGAGACCCAGTACTTC. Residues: CASSLGVLADQETQYF.

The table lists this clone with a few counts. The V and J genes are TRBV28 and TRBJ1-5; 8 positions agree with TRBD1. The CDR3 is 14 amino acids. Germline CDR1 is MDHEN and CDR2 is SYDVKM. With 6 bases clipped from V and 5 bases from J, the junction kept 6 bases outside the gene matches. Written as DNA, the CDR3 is TGTGCCAGCAGGTCCAGGGGGCCCTATCAGCCCCAGCATTTT. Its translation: CASRSRGPYQPQHF.

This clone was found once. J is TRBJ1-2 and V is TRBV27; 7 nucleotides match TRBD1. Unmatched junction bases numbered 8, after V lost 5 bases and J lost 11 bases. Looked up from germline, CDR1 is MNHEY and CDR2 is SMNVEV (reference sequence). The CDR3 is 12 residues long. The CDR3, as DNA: TGTGCCAGCAGTCCAGGGACAGCTCTTTACACCTTC. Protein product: CASSPGTALYTF.

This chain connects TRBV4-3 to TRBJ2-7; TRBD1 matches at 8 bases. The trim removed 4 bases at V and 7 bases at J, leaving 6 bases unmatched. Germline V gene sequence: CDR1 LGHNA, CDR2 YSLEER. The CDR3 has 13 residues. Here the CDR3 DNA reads TGCGCCAGCAGCCTCGCAGGGGGCGATGAGCAGTACTTC. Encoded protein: CASSLAGGDEQYF.

The CDR3 sequence: CASSLSRGGYTF. CDR3 nucleotide sequence: TGTGCCAGCAGCTTAAGCAGAGGCGGCTACACCTTC. The rearrangement links TRBV13 to TRBJ1-2; D remains unclear. Between the trimmed V and J ends, which lost 2 bases and 8 bases, there was a span of 9 bases. The CDR3 runs 12 residues. Looked up from germline, CDR1 is PRHDT and CDR2 is FYEKMQ (reference sequence).

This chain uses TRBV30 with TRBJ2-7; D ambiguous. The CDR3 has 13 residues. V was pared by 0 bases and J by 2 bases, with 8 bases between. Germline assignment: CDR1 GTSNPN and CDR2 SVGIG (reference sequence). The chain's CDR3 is CAWSVKQPYEQYF. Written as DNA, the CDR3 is TGTGCCTGGAGTGTAAAACAGCCCTACGAGCAGTACTTC.

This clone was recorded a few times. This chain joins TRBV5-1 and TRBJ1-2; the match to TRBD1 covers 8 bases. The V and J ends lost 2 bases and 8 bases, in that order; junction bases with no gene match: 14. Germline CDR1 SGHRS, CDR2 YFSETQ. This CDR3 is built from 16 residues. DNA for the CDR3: TGCGCCAGCAGCTTAGGACAGGGCCCTGGTATAGGGGGCTACACCTTC. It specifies CASSLGQGPGIGGYTF.

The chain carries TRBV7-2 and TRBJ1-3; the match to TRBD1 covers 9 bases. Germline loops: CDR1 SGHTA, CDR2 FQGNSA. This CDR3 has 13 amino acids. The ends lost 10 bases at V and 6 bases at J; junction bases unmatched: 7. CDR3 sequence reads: CATDRGNENTIYF. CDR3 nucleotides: TGTGCCACAGACAGGGGGAACGAAAACACCATATATTTT.

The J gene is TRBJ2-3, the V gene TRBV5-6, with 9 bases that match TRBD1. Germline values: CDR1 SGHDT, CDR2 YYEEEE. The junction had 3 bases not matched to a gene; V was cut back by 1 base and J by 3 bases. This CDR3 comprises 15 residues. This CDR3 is CASSLTGGITDTQYF. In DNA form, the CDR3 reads TGTGCCAGCAGCTTGACAGGGGGCATTACAGATACGCAGTATTTT.